A selection of T cell receptor beta chains follows, all from one sample in a study of cytomegalovirus exposure and HLA in healthy donors. The data were produced by immunoSEQ multiplex PCR, yet TCRdb's version contains in-frame clones alone and is incomplete. The data show 130,000 or so clones, with roughly nine tenths seen just once and about 9.9% held by the top ten. Sequencing was performed on PBMCs. The source is a woman aged 18-35 years in good health and CMV-seropositive. CDR3s include the opening cysteine and the closing phenylalanine or tryptophan. The D gene is left open where the match is weak. Rows may omit the clone size; those that give it use once, few, many or a size class.

clone_size: once; d_call: NA; v_call: TRBV6-1; j_call: TRBJ1-6; cdr3_nt: TGTGCCAGCACCTCTCCCCAGGGGATCGGGACACCCCTCCACTTT; cdr3_aa: CASTSPQGIGTPLHF
clone_size: NA; d_call: NA; v_call: TRBV28; j_call: TRBJ2-7; cdr3_nt: TGTGCCAGCAGTTTACCCGGAGGTCCCAAGTACTTC; cdr3_aa: CASSLPGGPKYF
clone_size: NA; d_call: TRBD1; v_call: TRBV9; j_call: TRBJ2-5; cdr3_nt: TGTGCCAGCAGTCAGGCAGGGGGAGAGACCCAGTACTTC; cdr3_aa: CASSQAGGETQYF
clone_size: NA; d_call: TRBD2; v_call: TRBV12-5; j_call: TRBJ2-1; cdr3_nt: TGTGCTAGTGGTTTGGTACAAATAGCGGGGGGGTCCAATGAGCAGTTCTTC; cdr3_aa: CASGLVQIAGGSNEQFF
clone_size: NA; d_call: NA; v_call: TRBV25-1; j_call: TRBJ1-2; cdr3_nt: TGTGCCAGCAGTGACAGGAACTATGGCTACACCTTC; cdr3_aa: CASSDRNYGYTF
clone_size: NA; d_call: NA; v_call: TRBV4-2; j_call: TRBJ2-7; cdr3_nt: TGTGCCAGCAGCCAAGACAGAGGCAGCTCCTACGAGCAGTACTTC; cdr3_aa: CASSQDRGSSYEQYF
clone_size: NA; d_call: NA; v_call: TRBV19; j_call: TRBJ2-1; cdr3_nt: TGTGCCAGTAGTCCCACCATACAGGGTTTGGGGCAGTTCTTC; cdr3_aa: CASSPTIQGLGQFF
clone_size: NA; d_call: NA; v_call: TRBV9; j_call: TRBJ2-5; cdr3_nt: TGTGCCAGCAGCGTAGGGGCTAGCTTCCAAGAGACCCAGTACTTC; cdr3_aa: CASSVGASFQETQYF
clone_size: NA; d_call: TRBD1; v_call: TRBV10-1; j_call: TRBJ1-5; cdr3_nt: TGCGCCAGCAGTGAAAACAGGGGGCATCAGCCCCAGCATTTT; cdr3_aa: CASSENRGHQPQHF
clone_size: NA; d_call: TRBD2; v_call: TRBV7-2; j_call: TRBJ2-3; cdr3_nt: TGTGCCAGCAGCTTAGTCGCACGGACTAGCGGAAGCACAGATACGCAGTATTTT; cdr3_aa: CASSLVARTSGSTDTQYF
clone_size: NA; d_call: TRBD1; v_call: TRBV5-5; j_call: TRBJ1-4; cdr3_nt: TGTGCCAGCAGCTGGACAGGTCTAACGAGCGAAAAACTGTTTTTT; cdr3_aa: CASSWTGLTSEKLFF
clone_size: NA; d_call: NA; v_call: TRBV11-1; j_call: TRBJ2-1; cdr3_nt: TGTGCCAGCAGCTTAGCTAGCGAGGAGCAGTTCTTC; cdr3_aa: CASSLASEEQFF
clone_size: NA; d_call: TRBD1; v_call: TRBV9; j_call: TRBJ2-2; cdr3_nt: TGTGCCAGCAGCCGGGACAGAGACACCGGGGAGCTGTTTTTT; cdr3_aa: CASSRDRDTGELFF
clone_size: NA; d_call: NA; v_call: TRBV27; j_call: TRBJ2-7; cdr3_nt: TGTGCCAGCAGTTTGAACAGTTTTTACGAGCAGTACTTC; cdr3_aa: CASSLNSFYEQYF
clone_size: NA; d_call: NA; v_call: TRBV6-1; j_call: TRBJ1-2; cdr3_nt: TGTGCCAGCAGTGACAACAGCTATGGCTACACCTTC; cdr3_aa: CASSDNSYGYTF
clone_size: once; d_call: NA; v_call: TRBV27; j_call: TRBJ1-4; cdr3_nt: TGTGCCAGCAGTTCGCCGGGACTGCCGAATGAAAAACTGTTTTTT; cdr3_aa: CASSSPGLPNEKLFF
clone_size: NA; d_call: TRBD1; v_call: TRBV5-5; j_call: TRBJ1-6; cdr3_nt: TGTGCCAGCAGCTTGGGGACAGGTACACCCCTCCACTTT; cdr3_aa: CASSLGTGTPLHF
clone_size: NA; d_call: TRBD1; v_call: TRBV7-2; j_call: TRBJ1-1; cdr3_nt: TGTGCCAGCAGCTTAATACCACAGGGGTTGAACACTGAAGCTTTCTTT; cdr3_aa: CASSLIPQGLNTEAFF
clone_size: NA; d_call: TRBD2; v_call: TRBV20-1; j_call: TRBJ2-1; cdr3_nt: TGCAGTGCTGGCGGGACTAGAACGTTCTTC; cdr3_aa: CSAGGTRTFF
clone_size: NA; d_call: NA; v_call: TRBV25-1; j_call: TRBJ1-4; cdr3_nt: TGTGCCAGCAGTGAATCTAGAGCAACTAATGAAAAACTGTTTTTT; cdr3_aa: CASSESRATNEKLFF
clone_size: NA; d_call: TRBD2; v_call: TRBV5-4; j_call: TRBJ2-3; cdr3_nt: TGTGCCAGCAGCACGAGACTAGCGGGGGGGGTAGATACGCAGTATTTT; cdr3_aa: CASSTRLAGGVDTQYF
clone_size: once; d_call: NA; v_call: TRBV19; j_call: TRBJ2-7; cdr3_nt: TGTGCCAGTAGAATAGCCACAGGCAGCTCCTACGAGCAGTACTTC; cdr3_aa: CASRIATGSSYEQYF
clone_size: NA; d_call: TRBD1; v_call: TRBV7-8; j_call: TRBJ2-3; cdr3_nt: TGTGCCAGCAGCCCCTCGATGGGTAGCGGCGGACAGGGGTCGCAGTATTTT; cdr3_aa: CASSPSMGSGGQGSQYF
clone_size: NA; d_call: NA; v_call: TRBV20-1; j_call: TRBJ2-4; cdr3_nt: TGCAGTGCGGCTGGGGCTCGGGACACGTCCTTC; cdr3_aa: CSAAGARDTSF
clone_size: NA; d_call: NA; v_call: TRBV30; j_call: TRBJ2-7; cdr3_nt: TGTGCCTGGAGTGTAAGCCTTGGGCAGCTCGAGCAGTACTTC; cdr3_aa: CAWSVSLGQLEQYF
clone_size: NA; d_call: TRBD1; v_call: TRBV7-8; j_call: TRBJ2-7; cdr3_nt: TGTGCCAGCAGCCTTCGACAGGGGGCGTACAACGAGCAGTACTTC; cdr3_aa: CASSLRQGAYNEQYF
clone_size: NA; d_call: NA; v_call: TRBV28; j_call: TRBJ1-2; cdr3_nt: TGTGCCAGCAGGCACAGGGTAAAGCGAGGCTACACCTTC; cdr3_aa: CASRHRVKRGYTF
clone_size: NA; d_call: TRBD1; v_call: TRBV11-2; j_call: TRBJ2-2; cdr3_nt: TGTGCCAGCAGCCCCGGGGACAGGGGGAACACCGGGGAGCTGTTTTTT; cdr3_aa: CASSPGDRGNTGELFF
clone_size: NA; d_call: TRBD1; v_call: TRBV27; j_call: TRBJ1-2; cdr3_nt: TGTGCCAGCAGTGGAAAGACAGGGCGCTATGGCTACACCTTC; cdr3_aa: CASSGKTGRYGYTF
clone_size: NA; d_call: NA; v_call: TRBV5-6; j_call: TRBJ2-7; cdr3_nt: TGTGCCAGCAGCACTGGACACCCCTCCTACGAGCAGTACTTC; cdr3_aa: CASSTGHPSYEQYF
clone_size: NA; d_call: NA; v_call: TRBV6-1; j_call: TRBJ1-5; cdr3_nt: TGTGCCAGCAGTGAACGGGGGGCTCGCCAGCATTTT; cdr3_aa: CASSERGARQHF
clone_size: NA; d_call: NA; v_call: TRBV11-2; j_call: TRBJ1-4; cdr3_nt: TGTGCCAGCAGCCCAAGCGGTGAAAAACTGTTTTTT; cdr3_aa: CASSPSGEKLFF
clone_size: once; d_call: TRBD1; v_call: TRBV29-1; j_call: TRBJ1-1; cdr3_nt: TGCAGCGTTGAAACAGGGGAGAACACTGAAGCTTTCTTT; cdr3_aa: CSVETGENTEAFF
clone_size: NA; d_call: NA; v_call: TRBV10-1; j_call: TRBJ2-7; cdr3_nt: TGCGCCAGCAGTGATCTGGAGCAGTACTTC; cdr3_aa: CASSDLEQYF
clone_size: NA; d_call: TRBD2; v_call: TRBV7-8; j_call: TRBJ2-5; cdr3_nt: TGTGCCAGCAGCTTAGGGGGGGGAATTCAAGAGACCCAGTACTTC; cdr3_aa: CASSLGGGIQETQYF
clone_size: NA; d_call: TRBD2; v_call: TRBV5-1; j_call: TRBJ2-1; cdr3_nt: TGCGCCAGCAGCTTTGGCGGGGGCTCCTACAATGAGCAGTTCTTC; cdr3_aa: CASSFGGGSYNEQFF
clone_size: once; d_call: NA; v_call: TRBV6-5; j_call: TRBJ1-6; cdr3_nt: TGTGCCAGCAGTCGACAGTATAATTCACCCCTCCACTTT; cdr3_aa: CASSRQYNSPLHF
clone_size: NA; d_call: TRBD1; v_call: TRBV10-3; j_call: TRBJ1-1; cdr3_nt: TGTGCCATCAGTGCCCCCCCTGGAACAGGGGGGACTGAAGCTTTCTTT; cdr3_aa: CAISAPPGTGGTEAFF
clone_size: NA; d_call: NA; v_call: TRBV30; j_call: TRBJ1-6; cdr3_nt: TGTGCCTGGAGTGCAGCGGGGGATTCACCCCTCCACTTT; cdr3_aa: CAWSAAGDSPLHF
clone_size: NA; d_call: NA; v_call: TRBV4-1; j_call: TRBJ2-7; cdr3_nt: TGCGCCAGCAGCCAAGGTCCCACCTACGAGCAGTACTTC; cdr3_aa: CASSQGPTYEQYF
clone_size: NA; d_call: NA; v_call: TRBV5-1; j_call: TRBJ2-7; cdr3_nt: TGCGCCAGCAGCTTGGGGTCGGGAAACTACGAGCAGTACTTC; cdr3_aa: CASSLGSGNYEQYF
clone_size: NA; d_call: TRBD1; v_call: TRBV9; j_call: TRBJ1-2; cdr3_nt: TGTGCCAGCAGCCCTGACAGGGGCGACTATGGCTACACCTTC; cdr3_aa: CASSPDRGDYGYTF
clone_size: NA; d_call: NA; v_call: TRBV7-9; j_call: TRBJ2-3; cdr3_nt: TGTGCCAGCAGCTTAGCGCCGTTTGGGGGCGTGGGCACAGATACGCAGTATTTT; cdr3_aa: CASSLAPFGGVGTDTQYF
clone_size: NA; d_call: NA; v_call: TRBV7-9; j_call: TRBJ1-1; cdr3_nt: TGTGCCAGCAGGCCTAATAGCAGGGGATACACTGAAGCTTTCTTT; cdr3_aa: CASRPNSRGYTEAFF
clone_size: NA; d_call: TRBD1; v_call: TRBV13; j_call: TRBJ2-2; cdr3_nt: TGTGCCAGCAGCTTGGGACAGGGCTGGACCGGGGAGCTGTTTTTT; cdr3_aa: CASSLGQGWTGELFF
clone_size: NA; d_call: NA; v_call: TRBV4-1; j_call: TRBJ1-1; cdr3_nt: TGCGCCAGCAGCCTAATCGGGAACACTGAAGCTTTCTTT; cdr3_aa: CASSLIGNTEAFF
clone_size: NA; d_call: NA; v_call: TRBV19; j_call: TRBJ2-2; cdr3_nt: TGTGCCAGTACCGAGACCGGGGAGCTGTTTTTT; cdr3_aa: CASTETGELFF